This TCR beta chain was profiled in a study of CD8+CD57+ T cells in acquired aplastic anemia. Turning to the study itself: On average, sorted CD4+ and CD8+ cells gave 3.2 ug of DNA. Study results and limitations: Roughly 30 CD8+ CDR3 sequences occurred in both the patients and the controls.

This clonotype was seen ten or more times. No antigen is known for it. Trimming cost V 4 bases and J 10 bases, with 14 bases left between them. This CDR3 comprises 13 residues. All patients picked for sequencing had shown, by flow cytometry, an expansion of CD8+CD57+ cells. Severe acquired aplastic anemia was diagnosed in all patients. When blood sampling took place, the patients had received no therapy. CDR3 and TCR beta VDJ profiling relied on a genomic DNA template. TCRdb reprocessed the reads via MiXCR and lists one record per CDR3 protein. The data contain approximately 190,000 distinct CDR3 sequences, 48% of them singletons.

Sequenced sample: sorted CD4+, CD8+, or CD8+CD57+ T cells (not recorded which) from PBMCs. This chain links TRBV12-3 or TRBV12-4 with TRBJ2-1; D possibly corresponds to TRBD2 (5 bases). This TCR was sampled from a human donor with aplastic anemia. CDR3 sequence: CASSSRRTGEQFF. CDR3 nucleotide sequence: TGTGCCAGCAGTTCCCGCCGTACGGGGGAGCAGTTCTTC.